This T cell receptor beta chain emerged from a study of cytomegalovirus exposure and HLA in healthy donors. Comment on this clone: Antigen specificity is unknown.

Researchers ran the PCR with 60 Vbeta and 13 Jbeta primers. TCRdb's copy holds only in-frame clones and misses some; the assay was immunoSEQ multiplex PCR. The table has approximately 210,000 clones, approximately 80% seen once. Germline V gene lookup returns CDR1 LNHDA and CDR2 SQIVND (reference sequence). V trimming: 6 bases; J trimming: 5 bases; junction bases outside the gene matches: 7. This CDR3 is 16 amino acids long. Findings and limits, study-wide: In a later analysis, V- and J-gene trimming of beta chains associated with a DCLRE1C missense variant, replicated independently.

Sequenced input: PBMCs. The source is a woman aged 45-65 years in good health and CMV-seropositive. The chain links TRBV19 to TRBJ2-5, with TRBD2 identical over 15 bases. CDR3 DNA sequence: TGTGCCAGTAGCCCCTTGGGACTAGCGGGGGGTGAGACCCAGTACTTC. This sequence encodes CASSPLGLAGGETQYF.